There are a few counts of the clone carrying this T cell receptor (beta chain). This record comes from a study of cytomegalovirus exposure and HLA in healthy donors. PCR employed 60 Vbeta and 13 Jbeta primers. Produced via immunoSEQ multiplex PCR; TCRdb's table is partial and in-frame only. Among approximately 100,000 clones listed, more than 75% were seen once. The V segment lost 6 bases and the J segment 2 bases; nucleotides outside the gene matches: 3. Germline V gene data show CDR1 as MNHNY and CDR2 as SVGAGI (reference sequence). This CDR3 is 15 amino acids long. Sequencing used PBMCs. The chain combines TRBV6-6 with TRBJ2-1, with 11 bases fitting TRBD2. This receptor was taken from a woman aged 18-30 years in good health and CMV-seropositive. CDR3 nucleotide sequence: TGTGCCAGCAGACTGACTAGCGGGACCTACAATGAGCAGTTCTTC. It is translated as CASRLTSGTYNEQFF.